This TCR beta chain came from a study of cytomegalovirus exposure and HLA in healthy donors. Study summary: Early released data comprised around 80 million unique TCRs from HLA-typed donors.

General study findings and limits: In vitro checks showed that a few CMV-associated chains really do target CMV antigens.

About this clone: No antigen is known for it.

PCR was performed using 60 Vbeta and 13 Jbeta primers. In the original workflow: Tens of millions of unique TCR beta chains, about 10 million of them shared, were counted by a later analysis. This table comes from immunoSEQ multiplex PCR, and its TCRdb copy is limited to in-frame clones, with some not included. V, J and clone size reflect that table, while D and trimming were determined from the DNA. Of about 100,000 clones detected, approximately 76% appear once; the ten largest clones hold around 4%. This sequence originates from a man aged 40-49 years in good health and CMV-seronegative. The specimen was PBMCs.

DNA of the CDR3: TGCGCCAGCAACTCCGGGACTAGCATCGTTGAGCAGTTCTTC. Protein: CASNSGTSIVEQFF. V is TRBV5-1 and J is TRBJ2-1, with 9 nucleotides matching TRBD2. Unmatched junction bases numbered 10, after V lost 6 bases and J lost 9 bases. The CDR3 runs to 14 residues. Germline V gene sequence: CDR1 SGHRS, CDR2 YFSETQ.